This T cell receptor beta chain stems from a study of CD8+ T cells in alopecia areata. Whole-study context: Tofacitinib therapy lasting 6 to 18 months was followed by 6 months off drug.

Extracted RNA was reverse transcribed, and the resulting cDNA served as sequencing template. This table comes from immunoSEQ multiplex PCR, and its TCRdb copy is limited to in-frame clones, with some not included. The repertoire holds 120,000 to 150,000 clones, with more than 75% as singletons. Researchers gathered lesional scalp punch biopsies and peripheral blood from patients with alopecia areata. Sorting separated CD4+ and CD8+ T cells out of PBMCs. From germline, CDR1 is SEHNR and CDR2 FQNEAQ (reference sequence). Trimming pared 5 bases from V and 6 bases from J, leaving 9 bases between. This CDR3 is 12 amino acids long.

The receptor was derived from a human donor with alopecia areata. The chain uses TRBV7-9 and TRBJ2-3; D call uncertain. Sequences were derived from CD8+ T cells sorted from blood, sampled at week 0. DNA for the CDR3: TGTGCCAGCAGCCCCAGCGTTGATACGCAGTATTTT. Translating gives CASSPSVDTQYF.